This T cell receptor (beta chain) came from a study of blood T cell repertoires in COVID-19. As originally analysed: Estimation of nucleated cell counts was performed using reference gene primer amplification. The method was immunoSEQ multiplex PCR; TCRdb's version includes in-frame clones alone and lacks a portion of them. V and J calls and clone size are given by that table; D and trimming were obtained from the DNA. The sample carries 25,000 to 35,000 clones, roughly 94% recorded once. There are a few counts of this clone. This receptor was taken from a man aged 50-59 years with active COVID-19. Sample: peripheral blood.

CDR3 loop: CASSPQGRGHDQPQHF. The CDR3 DNA follows: TGTGCCAGCAGCCCCCAAGGCAGGGGGCACGATCAGCCCCAGCATTTT. The chain combines TRBV7-9 with TRBJ1-5; TRBD1 aligns across 8 bases. The J segment lost 5 bases and the V segment lost 5 bases, leaving 11 bases of the junction unmatched. Per germline, CDR1 SEHNR and CDR2 FQNEAQ (reference sequence). The CDR3 length is 16 residues. Filled out from reference TRBV7-9 and TRBJ1-5, the complete variable domain reads DTGVSQNPRHKITKRGQNVTFRCDPISEHNRLYWYRQTLGQGPEFLTYFQNEAQLEKSRLLSDRFSAERPKGSFSTLEIQRTEQGDSAMYLCASSPQGRGHDQPQHFGDGTRLSIL.